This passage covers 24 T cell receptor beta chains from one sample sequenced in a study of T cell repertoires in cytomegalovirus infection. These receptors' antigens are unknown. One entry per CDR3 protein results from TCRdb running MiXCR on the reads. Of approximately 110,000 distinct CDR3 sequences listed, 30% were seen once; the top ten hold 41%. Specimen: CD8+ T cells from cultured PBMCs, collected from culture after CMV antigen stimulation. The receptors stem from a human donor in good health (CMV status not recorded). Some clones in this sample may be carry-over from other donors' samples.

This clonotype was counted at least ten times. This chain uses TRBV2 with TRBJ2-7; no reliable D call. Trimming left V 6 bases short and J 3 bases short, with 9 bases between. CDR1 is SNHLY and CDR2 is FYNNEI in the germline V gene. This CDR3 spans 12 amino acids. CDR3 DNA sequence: TGTGCCAGCAGGGCGCCCGGCTACGAGCAGTACTTC. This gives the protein CASRAPGYEQYF.

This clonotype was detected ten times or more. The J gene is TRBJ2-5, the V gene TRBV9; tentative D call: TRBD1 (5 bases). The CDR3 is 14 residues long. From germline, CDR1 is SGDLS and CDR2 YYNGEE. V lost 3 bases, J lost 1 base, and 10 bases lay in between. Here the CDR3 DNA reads TGTGCCAGCAGCGGTGGGGCCATCCAAGAGACCCAGTACTTC. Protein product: CASSGGAIQETQYF.

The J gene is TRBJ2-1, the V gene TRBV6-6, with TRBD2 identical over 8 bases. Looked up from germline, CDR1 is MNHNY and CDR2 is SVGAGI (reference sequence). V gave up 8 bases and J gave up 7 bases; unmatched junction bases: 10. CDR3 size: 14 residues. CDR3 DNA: TGTGCCAGCGCCGAGCGGGGGTTTAGTAATGAGCAGTTCTTC. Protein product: CASAERGFSNEQFF.

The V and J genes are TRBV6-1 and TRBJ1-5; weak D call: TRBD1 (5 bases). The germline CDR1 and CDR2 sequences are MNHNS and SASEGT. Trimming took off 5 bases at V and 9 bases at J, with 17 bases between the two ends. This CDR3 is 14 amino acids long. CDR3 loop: CASSSMGRGSPQHF. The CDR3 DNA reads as TGTGCCAGCAGTTCCATGGGGCGGGGATCGCCCCAGCATTTT.

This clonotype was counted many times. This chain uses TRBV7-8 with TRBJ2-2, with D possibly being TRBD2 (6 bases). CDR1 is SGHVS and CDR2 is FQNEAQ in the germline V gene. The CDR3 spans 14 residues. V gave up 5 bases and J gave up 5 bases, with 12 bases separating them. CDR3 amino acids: CASSLTGETGELFF. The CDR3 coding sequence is TGTGCCAGCAGCCTCACGGGGGAGACCGGGGAGCTGTTTTTT.

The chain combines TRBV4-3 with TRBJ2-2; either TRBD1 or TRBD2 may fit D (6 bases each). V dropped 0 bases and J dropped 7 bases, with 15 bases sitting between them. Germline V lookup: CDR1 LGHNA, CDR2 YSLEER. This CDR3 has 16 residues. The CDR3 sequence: CASSQDRGRVLGELFF. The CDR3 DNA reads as TGCGCCAGCAGCCAAGATCGGGGGCGGGTACTCGGGGAGCTGTTTTTT.

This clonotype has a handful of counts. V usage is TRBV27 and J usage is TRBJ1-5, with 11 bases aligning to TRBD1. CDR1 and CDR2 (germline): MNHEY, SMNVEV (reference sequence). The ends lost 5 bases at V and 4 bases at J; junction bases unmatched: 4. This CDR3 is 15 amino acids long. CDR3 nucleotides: TGTGCCAGCAGTGCCGGGACAGGGGGAAATCAGCCCCAGCATTTT. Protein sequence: CASSAGTGGNQPQHF.

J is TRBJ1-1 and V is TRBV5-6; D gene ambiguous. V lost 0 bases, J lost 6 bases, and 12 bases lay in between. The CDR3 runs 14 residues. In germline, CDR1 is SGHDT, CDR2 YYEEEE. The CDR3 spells CASSLGGSSSEAFF. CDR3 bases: TGTGCCAGCAGCTTGGGAGGGTCCTCTTCTGAAGCTTTCTTT.

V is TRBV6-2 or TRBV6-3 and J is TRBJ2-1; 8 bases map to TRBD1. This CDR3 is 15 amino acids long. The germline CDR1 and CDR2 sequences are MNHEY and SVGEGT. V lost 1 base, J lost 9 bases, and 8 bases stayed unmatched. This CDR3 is CASSYYGQGEVEQFF. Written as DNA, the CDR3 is TGTGCCAGCAGTTACTATGGACAGGGAGAAGTTGAGCAGTTCTTC.

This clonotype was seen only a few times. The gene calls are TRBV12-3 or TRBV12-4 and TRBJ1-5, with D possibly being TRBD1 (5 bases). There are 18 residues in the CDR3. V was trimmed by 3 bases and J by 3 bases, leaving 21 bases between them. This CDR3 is CASSLGEQRRVDNQPQHF. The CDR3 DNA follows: TGTGCCAGCAGTTTGGGGGAGCAGCGAAGGGTTGACAATCAGCCCCAGCATTTT.

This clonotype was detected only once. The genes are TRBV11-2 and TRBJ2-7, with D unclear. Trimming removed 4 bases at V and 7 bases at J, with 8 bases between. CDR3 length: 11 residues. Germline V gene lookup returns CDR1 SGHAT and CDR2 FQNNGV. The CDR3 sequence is CASSSRWEQYF. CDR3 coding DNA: TGTGCCAGCAGCTCCCGGTGGGAGCAGTACTTC.

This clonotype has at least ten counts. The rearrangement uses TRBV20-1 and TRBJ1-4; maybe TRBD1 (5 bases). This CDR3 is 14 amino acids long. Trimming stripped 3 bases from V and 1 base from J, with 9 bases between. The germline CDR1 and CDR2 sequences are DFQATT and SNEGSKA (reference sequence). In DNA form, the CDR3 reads TGCAGTGCTAGCCCGACAGTAACTAATGAAAAACTGTTTTTT. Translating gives CSASPTVTNEKLFF.

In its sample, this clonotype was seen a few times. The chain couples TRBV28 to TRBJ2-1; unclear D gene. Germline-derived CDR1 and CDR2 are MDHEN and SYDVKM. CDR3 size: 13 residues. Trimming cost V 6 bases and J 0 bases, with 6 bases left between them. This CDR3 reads CASSSSSYNEQFF. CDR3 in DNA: TGTGCCAGCAGCTCCAGCTCCTACAATGAGCAGTTCTTC.

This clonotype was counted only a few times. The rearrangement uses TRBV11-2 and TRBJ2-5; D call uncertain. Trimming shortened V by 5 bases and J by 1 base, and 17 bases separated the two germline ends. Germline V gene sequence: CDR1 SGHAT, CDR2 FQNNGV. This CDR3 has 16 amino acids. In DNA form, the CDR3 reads TGTGCCAGCAGCGAGGCGGACCCCCTGGTCCAAGAGACCCAGTACTTC. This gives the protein CASSEADPLVQETQYF.

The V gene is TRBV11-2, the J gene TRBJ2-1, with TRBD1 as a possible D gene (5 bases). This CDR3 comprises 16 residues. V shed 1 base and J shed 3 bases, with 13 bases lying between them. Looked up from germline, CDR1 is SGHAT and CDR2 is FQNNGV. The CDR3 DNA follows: TGTGCCAGCAGCTTAGGGTCCCAGGGTAACTACAATGAGCAGTTCTTC. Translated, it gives CASSLGSQGNYNEQFF.

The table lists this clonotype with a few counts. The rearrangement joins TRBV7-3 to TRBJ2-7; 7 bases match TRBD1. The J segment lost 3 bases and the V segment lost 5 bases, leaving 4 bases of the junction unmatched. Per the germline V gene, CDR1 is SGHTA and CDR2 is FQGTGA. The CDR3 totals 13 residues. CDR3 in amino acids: CASSMGQNYEQYF. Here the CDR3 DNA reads TGTGCCAGCAGCATGGGACAGAACTACGAGCAGTACTTC.

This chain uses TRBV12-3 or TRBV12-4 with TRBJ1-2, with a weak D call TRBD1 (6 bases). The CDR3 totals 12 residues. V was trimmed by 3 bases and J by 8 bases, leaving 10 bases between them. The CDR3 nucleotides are TGTGCCAGCAGTTTGGACAGACGCGGCTACACCTTC. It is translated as CASSLDRRGYTF.

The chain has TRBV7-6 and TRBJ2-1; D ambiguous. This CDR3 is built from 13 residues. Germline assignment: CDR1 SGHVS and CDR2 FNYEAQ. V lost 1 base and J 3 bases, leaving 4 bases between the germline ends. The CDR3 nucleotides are TGTGCCAGCAGCTTAGAGGACTACAATGAGCAGTTCTTC. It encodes CASSLEDYNEQFF.

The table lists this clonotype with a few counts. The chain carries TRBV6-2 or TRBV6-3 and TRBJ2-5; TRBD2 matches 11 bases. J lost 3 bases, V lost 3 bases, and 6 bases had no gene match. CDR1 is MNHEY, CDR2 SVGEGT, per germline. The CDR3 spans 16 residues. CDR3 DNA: TGTGCCAGCAGTTATACTAGCGGGAGCTACAAAGAGACCCAGTACTTC. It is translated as CASSYTSGSYKETQYF.

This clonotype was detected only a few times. DNA for the CDR3: TGTGCCAGCAGCTTAGCTGATCAGGGGCTGGCCAACGTCCTGACTTTC. Translated: CASSLADQGLANVLTF. The V and J genes are TRBV7-6 and TRBJ2-6, with D tentatively TRBD1 (6 bases). The CDR3 sequence is 16 residues long. The ends were cut back, 0 bases at V and 6 bases at J, with 12 bases in the middle. Germline V gene data show CDR1 as SGHVS and CDR2 as FNYEAQ.

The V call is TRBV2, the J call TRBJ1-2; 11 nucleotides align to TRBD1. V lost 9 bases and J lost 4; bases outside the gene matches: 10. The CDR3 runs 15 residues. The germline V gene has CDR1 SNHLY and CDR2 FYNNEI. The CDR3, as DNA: TGTGCCAGACAGAGGACAGGGGGCCTGATCTATGGCTACACCTTC. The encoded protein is CARQRTGGLIYGYTF.

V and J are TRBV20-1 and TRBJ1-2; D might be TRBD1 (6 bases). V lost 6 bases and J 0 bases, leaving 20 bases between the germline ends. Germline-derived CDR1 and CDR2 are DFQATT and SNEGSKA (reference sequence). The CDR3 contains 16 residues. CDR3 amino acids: CSAQAVGANTNYGYTF. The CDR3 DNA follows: TGCAGTGCCCAGGCTGTGGGGGCTAATACTAACTATGGCTACACCTTC.

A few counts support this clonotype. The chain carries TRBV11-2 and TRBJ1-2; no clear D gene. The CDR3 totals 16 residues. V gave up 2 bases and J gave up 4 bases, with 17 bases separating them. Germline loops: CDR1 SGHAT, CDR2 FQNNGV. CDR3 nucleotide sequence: TGTGCCAGCAGCTTATTTCCGGCGATCTATGGCTATGGCTACACCTTC. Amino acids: CASSLFPAIYGYGYTF.

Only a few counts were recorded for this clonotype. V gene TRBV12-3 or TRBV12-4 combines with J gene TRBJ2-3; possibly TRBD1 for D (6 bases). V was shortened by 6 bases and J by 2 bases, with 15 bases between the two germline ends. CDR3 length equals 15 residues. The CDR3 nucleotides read TGTGCCAGCAGCAACAGGGACGGTTACACAGATACGCAGTATTTT. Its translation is CASSNRDGYTDTQYF.